The rows below give T cell receptor beta chains drawn from one sample of a study of PD-1 blockade in mismatch repair-deficient tumors. Sequencing was performed with immunoSEQ multiplex PCR; in TCRdb, only in-frame clones are kept and a portion is missing. The table records more than 95,000 clones, about 86% of them present only once. The sequencing used peripheral blood, collected 44 weeks after starting pembrolizumab. The receptor set was obtained from an adult with mismatch repair-deficient cancer. Each CDR3 is given with its conserved first and last residue. A D gene is named only where the DNA matches it firmly. Size is stated for part of the rows, as once, few or many counts, or as a class when the clone is expanded.

d_call	j_call	clone_size	v_call	cdr3_aa	cdr3_nt
TRBD2	TRBJ2-7	-	TRBV4-2	CASTRSGTNLLEQYF	TGTGCCAGCACCCGATCCGGGACTAATTTGTTGGAGCAGTACTTC
-	TRBJ1-2	-	TRBV19	CASTSSIRPDGDGYTF	TGTGCCAGTACCTCAAGTATAAGGCCGGACGGGGATGGCTACACCTTC
-	TRBJ2-3	-	TRBV25-1	CASRGLGTDTQYF	TGTGCCAGCAGAGGACTGGGCACAGATACGCAGTATTTT
-	TRBJ2-5	-	TRBV10-1	CASSDPGAPQETQYF	TGCGCCAGCAGTGACCCAGGGGCGCCCCAAGAGACCCAGTACTTC
TRBD1	TRBJ2-5	-	TRBV4-2	CASSQGGISSGGQETQYF	TGTGCCAGCAGCCAAGGGGGGATAAGTTCAGGGGGCCAAGAGACCCAGTACTTC
-	TRBJ2-7	-	TRBV13	CASSLGLVPHEQYF	TGTGCCAGCAGCTTAGGGCTAGTTCCCCACGAGCAGTACTTC
-	TRBJ1-3	-	TRBV6-1	CASSDLYGNTIYF	TGTGCCAGCAGTGATCTGTACGGAAACACCATATATTTT
-	TRBJ2-7	-	TRBV28	CASSLTQGGDREQYF	TGTGCCAGCAGTTTAACCCAGGGCGGGGACCGCGAGCAGTACTTC
TRBD2	TRBJ2-1	-	TRBV11-2	CASSDPTSGRAGSYNEQFF	TGTGCCAGCAGCGACCCGACTAGCGGGAGGGCCGGGTCCTACAATGAGCAGTTCTTC
-	TRBJ1-2	few	TRBV28	CASSGLLSIGYTF	TGTGCCAGCAGTGGCCTTTTATCAATAGGCTACACCTTC
TRBD2	TRBJ2-1	once	TRBV6-1	CASSARLAGGLNEQFF	TGTGCCAGCAGTGCCCGACTAGCGGGAGGTCTAAATGAGCAGTTCTTC
-	TRBJ2-5	-	TRBV2	CASSVFGRVGETQYF	TGTGCCAGCAGTGTGTTTGGCAGGGTAGGGGAGACCCAGTACTTC
TRBD2	TRBJ2-7	-	TRBV18	CASSPVLAGGAYEQYF	TGTGCCAGCTCACCGGTTTTAGCGGGAGGAGCCTACGAGCAGTACTTC
TRBD1	TRBJ2-1	-	TRBV4-1	CASSKSTGVGYNEQFF	TGCGCCAGCAGCAAATCGACAGGGGTGGGGTACAATGAGCAGTTCTTC
TRBD2	TRBJ2-7	-	TRBV4-1	CASSPSWTSGYEQYF	TGCGCCAGCAGCCCCTCGTGGACTAGCGGCTACGAGCAGTACTTC
TRBD1	TRBJ1-1	-	TRBV6-6	CASSNGQERPLF	TGTGCCAGCAGTAACGGACAGGAAAGGCCCTTATTT
-	TRBJ2-1	-	TRBV7-3	CASSPRGGGNEQFF	TGTGCCAGCAGCCCTCGGGGAGGGGGGAATGAGCAGTTCTTC
TRBD2	TRBJ2-1	-	TRBV7-9	CASSSLAGGRQFF	TGTGCCAGCAGCTCACTAGCGGGAGGGAGGCAGTTCTTC
TRBD2	TRBJ2-7	-	TRBV4-3	CASSQGGTSGFYEQYF	TGCGCCAGCAGCCAAGGCGGGACTAGCGGGTTCTACGAGCAGTACTTC
-	TRBJ2-7	-	TRBV4-2	CASSQDGVGVYEQYF	TGTGCCAGCAGCCAAGATGGGGTTGGCGTTTACGAGCAGTACTTC
TRBD1	TRBJ2-7	-	TRBV27	CASSRTGRQYEQYF	TGTGCCAGCTCCCGGACAGGCCGACAATACGAGCAGTACTTC
TRBD2	TRBJ2-5	-	TRBV6-6	CASSTDGGVGQETQYF	TGTGCCAGCAGTACTGACGGGGGGGTAGGACAAGAGACCCAGTACTTC